The 17 T cell receptor beta chains below all came from one sample that was sequenced in a study of response to subunit inactivated influenza vaccine. TCRdb reprocessed the RT-PCR reads via MiXCR and lists one record per CDR3 protein. This sample has about 620,000 distinct CDR3 sequences, with around 11% found just once. The input for sequencing was PBMCs from blood, taken on the day of vaccination. The source is a man aged 45-60 years who received an inactivated influenza vaccine.

This clonotype showed up just a few times. The gene calls are TRBV5-6 and TRBJ2-7, with a possible D match to TRBD1 (7 bases). The CDR3 is 14 amino acids. The V gene's germline CDR1 is SGHDT and CDR2 YYEEEE. V was cut by 4 bases and J by 5 bases, with 16 bases left in between. The CDR3 DNA sequence: TGTGCCAGCAGCGAGGGGGCGGGATCCAACGAGCAGTACTTC. Its translation: CASSEGAGSNEQYF.

This clonotype was seen only a few times. This chain links TRBV29-1 with TRBJ1-5; D is unclear. Germline V gives CDR1 SQVTM, CDR2 ANQGSEA. V lost 4 bases to trimming and J lost 3 bases, with 10 bases between them. This CDR3 is 13 amino acids long. CDR3 coding DNA: TGCAGCGTTGGACCGGGGATCAATCAGCCCCAGCATTTT. Translated, it gives CSVGPGINQPQHF.

CDR3 DNA sequence: TGTGCCAGCAGCTCCGCCGACAGGAGTTCCACCTACGAGCAGTACTTC. It encodes CASSSADRSSTYEQYF. The gene calls are TRBV5-5 and TRBJ2-7; perhaps TRBD1 as D (6 bases). V gave up 3 bases and J gave up 2 bases, with 18 bases separating them. Germline CDR1 reads SGHKS; CDR2 reads YYEKEE (reference sequence). The CDR3 runs to 16 residues.

The V and J genes are TRBV20-1 and TRBJ2-3; TRBD2 matches 10 bases. Germline CDR1 DFQATT, CDR2 SNEGSKA (reference sequence). The junction had 15 bases not matched to a gene; V was cut back by 6 bases and J by 6 bases. The length of the CDR3 is 16 residues. The DNA for the CDR3 is TGCAGTGCGACCGGACTAGCGGAGGGACCGGGGGATACGCAGTATTTT. Translating it yields CSATGLAEGPGDTQYF.

This clonotype was picked up many times. This rearrangement joins TRBV4-1 to TRBJ2-1; 7 bases line up with TRBD1. The CDR3 spans 15 residues. The J segment lost 2 bases and the V segment lost 1 base, leaving 2 bases of the junction unmatched. Per germline, CDR1 MGHRA and CDR2 YSYEKL. CDR3: CASSQGTGPYNEQFF. For the CDR3, the DNA is TGCGCCAGCAGCCAAGGGACAGGTCCCTACAATGAGCAGTTCTTC.

Ten or more counts support this clonotype. The genes are TRBV29-1 and TRBJ2-1; TRBD1 agrees at 9 bases. Trimming at V came to 2 bases and at J to 8 bases, leaving 10 bases not matched to a gene. From germline, CDR1 is SQVTM and CDR2 ANQGSEA. The CDR3 loop spans 15 amino acids. In DNA form, the CDR3 reads TGCAGCGTTGAAAGAATCGGGACAGGGTTCGATGAGCAGTTCTTC. This translates into CSVERIGTGFDEQFF.

This clonotype was picked up a small number of times. This chain connects TRBV10-3 to TRBJ2-2; 7 bases agree with TRBD2. Germline V gene lookup returns CDR1 ENHRY and CDR2 SYGVKD. After removal of 6 bases from V and 0 bases from J, the junction contained 1 base not matched to a gene. The CDR3 spans 14 residues. CDR3 sequence (DNA): TGTGCCATCAGGGGGGGGACGAACACCGGGGAGCTGTTTTTT. This encodes CAIRGGTNTGELFF.

This clonotype occurred a few times. The chain has TRBV6-4 and TRBJ2-2, with 10 bases matching TRBD1. The CDR3 consists of 15 residues. The trim removed 6 bases at V and 8 bases at J, leaving 9 bases unmatched. Germline CDR1 and CDR2: MRHNA and SNTAGT. The CDR3 spells CASRPDRGRTGELFF. CDR3 nucleotides: TGTGCCAGCAGGCCAGACAGGGGGCGAACTGGGGAGCTGTTTTTT.

The gene calls are TRBV11-2 and TRBJ2-2; 8 nucleotides agree with TRBD1. CDR3 length: 15 residues. After removal of 4 bases from V and 5 bases from J, the junction contained 6 bases not matched to a gene. Germline values: CDR1 SGHAT, CDR2 FQNNGV. In DNA form, the CDR3 reads TGTGCCAGCAGCTGGGCTCGGACAGGGACCGGGGAGCTGTTTTTT. It encodes CASSWARTGTGELFF.

This clonotype was observed a few times. The rearrangement links TRBV2 to TRBJ2-3, with 10 bases fitting TRBD1. Trimming took 6 bases from V and 8 from J; bases not matched to a gene: 8. The germline V gene has CDR1 SNHLY and CDR2 FYNNEI. The CDR3 has 14 residues. The CDR3 loop is CASRAGTGVGTQYF. In nucleotides, the CDR3 is TGTGCCAGCAGGGCCGGGACAGGGGTAGGTACGCAGTATTTT.

The sample holds many counts of this clonotype. This rearrangement joins TRBV5-1 to TRBJ1-1, with D perhaps matching TRBD1 (5 bases). The germline CDR1 and CDR2 sequences are SGHRS and YFSETQ. CDR3 size: 15 residues. V was pared by 3 bases and J by 3 bases, with 15 bases between. The chain's CDR3 is CASSSSGLRDTEAFF. The CDR3 nucleotides read TGCGCCAGCAGCTCGTCGGGCCTCAGGGACACTGAAGCTTTCTTT.

The J gene is TRBJ2-3, the V gene TRBV29-1, with D perhaps matching TRBD1 or TRBD2 (6 bases each). V was clipped by 3 bases and J by 10 bases, with 17 bases between them. The germline gives CDR1 SQVTM, CDR2 ANQGSEA. The CDR3 loop spans 13 amino acids. The CDR3 nucleotides are TGCAGCGTTGATAGGGGGGTGAAAGGGGCGCAGTATTTT. It translates to CSVDRGVKGAQYF.

This clonotype was observed many times. The V call is TRBV12-3 or TRBV12-4, the J call TRBJ2-1; the match to TRBD1 covers 9 bases. V lost 6 bases and J lost 3; bases outside the gene matches: 6. The CDR3 contains 15 residues. DNA of the CDR3: TGTGCCAGCAGGCGGGGACAGGGTAACTACAATGAGCAGTTCTTC. Translation: CASRRGQGNYNEQFF.

There are a few counts of this clonotype. The chain recombines TRBV28 with TRBJ1-5, with D tentatively TRBD1 (5 bases). The CDR3 spans 14 residues. Trimming cost V 2 bases and J 6 bases, with 11 bases left between them. Germline V gene sequence: CDR1 MDHEN, CDR2 SYDVKM. The CDR3 nucleotides read TGTGCCAGCAGTTTAGTCAGGGTAACTCAGCCCCAGCATTTT. This codes for CASSLVRVTQPQHF.

The chain uses TRBV20-1 and TRBJ2-1; D possibly corresponds to TRBD2 (7 bases). The CDR3 covers 14 residues. Trimming cost V 5 bases and J 2 bases, with 13 bases left between them. Per the germline V gene, CDR1 is DFQATT and CDR2 is SNEGSKA (reference sequence). The CDR3: CSALGGEAYNEQFF. Here the CDR3 DNA reads TGCAGTGCTCTAGGGGGGGAAGCCTACAATGAGCAGTTCTTC.

This clonotype turned up a few times. V usage is TRBV4-3 and J usage is TRBJ2-3; 8 bases are a match to TRBD1. The ends lost 1 base at V and 4 bases at J; junction bases unmatched: 7. The CDR3 has 16 amino acids. Germline V CDR1 and CDR2: LGHNA, YSLEER. CDR3 bases: TGCGCCAGCAGCCAAGGTTCAGGGGGACAGGCAGATACGCAGTATTTT. It translates to CASSQGSGGQADTQYF.

The chain has TRBV28 and TRBJ2-1; 7 positions match TRBD1. This CDR3 spans 15 amino acids. V lost 6 bases, J lost 6 bases, and 11 bases stayed unmatched. Germline CDR1 MDHEN, CDR2 SYDVKM. CDR3: CASRQTGMVGNEQFF. The CDR3 region has the DNA TGTGCCAGCAGACAGACAGGGATGGTGGGCAATGAGCAGTTCTTC.